This T cell receptor beta chain came from a study of T cell responses to AZD1222 COVID-19 vaccine. Regarding the study as a whole: In a largely white British group with more females than males, clonal diversity was possibly underestimated. Regions left unmutated in variants are reportedly the target of nearly half of spike-specific TCRs.

With respect to this clone: Its antigen remains unidentified.

The protocol was immunoSEQ multiplex PCR, while the TCRdb copy is restricted to in-frame clones and leaves out a portion. Found here are about 130,000 clones, 85% of them singletons; the top ten hold 7.9%. CDR1 and CDR2 from the germline V gene are SGHTA and FQGNSA. This CDR3 comprises 13 residues. V dropped 5 bases and J dropped 9 bases, with 14 bases sitting between them. The chain carries TRBV7-2 and TRBJ1-3; D is unclear. Specimen: peripheral blood, collected 28 days after the second dose of the MenACWY control vaccine. The receptor comes from an adult who received the MenACWY meningococcal vaccine as a control. CDR3 in amino acids: CASSPVSDGTIYF. CDR3 coding DNA: TGTGCCAGCAGCCCAGTGTCAGATGGCACCATATATTTT.